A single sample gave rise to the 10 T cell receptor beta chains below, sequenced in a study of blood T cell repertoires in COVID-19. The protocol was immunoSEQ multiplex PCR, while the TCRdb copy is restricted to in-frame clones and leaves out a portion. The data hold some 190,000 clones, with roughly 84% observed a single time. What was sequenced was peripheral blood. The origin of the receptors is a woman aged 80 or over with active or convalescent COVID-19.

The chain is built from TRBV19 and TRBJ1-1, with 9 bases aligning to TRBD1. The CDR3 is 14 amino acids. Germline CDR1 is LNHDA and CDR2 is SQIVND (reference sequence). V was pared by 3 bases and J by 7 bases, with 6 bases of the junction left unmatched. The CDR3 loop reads CASSIRTGVVEAFF. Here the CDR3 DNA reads TGTGCCAGTAGTATCAGGACAGGGGTGGTTGAAGCTTTCTTT.

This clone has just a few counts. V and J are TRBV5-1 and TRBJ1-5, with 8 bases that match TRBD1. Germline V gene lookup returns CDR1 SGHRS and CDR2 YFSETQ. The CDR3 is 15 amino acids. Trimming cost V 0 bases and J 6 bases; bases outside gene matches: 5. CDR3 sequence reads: CASSLDGQGTQPQHF. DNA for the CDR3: TGCGCCAGCAGCTTGGACGGACAGGGAACTCAGCCCCAGCATTTT. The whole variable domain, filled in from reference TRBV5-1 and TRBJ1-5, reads KAGVTQTPRYLIKTRGQQVTLSCSPISGHRSVSWYQQTPGQGLQFLFEYFSETQRNKGNFPGRFSGRQFSNSRSEMNVSTLELGDSALYLCASSLDGQGTQPQHFGDGTRLSIL.

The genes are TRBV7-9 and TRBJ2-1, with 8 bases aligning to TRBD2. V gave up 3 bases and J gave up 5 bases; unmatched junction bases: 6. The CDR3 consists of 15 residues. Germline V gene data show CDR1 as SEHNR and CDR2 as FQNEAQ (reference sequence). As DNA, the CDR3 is TGTGCCAGCAGCTTGCTAGCGGGCACCCACAATGAGCAGTTCTTC. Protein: CASSLLAGTHNEQFF.

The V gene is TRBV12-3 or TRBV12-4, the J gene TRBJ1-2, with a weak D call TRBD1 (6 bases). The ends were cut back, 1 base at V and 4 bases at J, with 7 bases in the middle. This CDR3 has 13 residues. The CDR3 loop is CASSLDRVYGYTF. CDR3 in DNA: TGTGCCAGCAGTTTAGACAGGGTCTATGGCTACACCTTC.

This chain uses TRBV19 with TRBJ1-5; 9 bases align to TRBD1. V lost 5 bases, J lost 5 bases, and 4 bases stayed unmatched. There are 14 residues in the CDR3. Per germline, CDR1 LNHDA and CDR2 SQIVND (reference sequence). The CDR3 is CASSQTGGDQPQHF. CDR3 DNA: TGTGCCAGTAGTCAGACAGGGGGGGATCAGCCCCAGCATTTT. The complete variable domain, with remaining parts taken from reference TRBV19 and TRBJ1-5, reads DGGITQSPKYLFRKEGQNVTLSCEQNLNHDAMYWYRQDPGQGLRLIYYSQIVNDFQKGDIAEGYSVSREKKESFPLTVTSAQKNPTAFYLCASSQTGGDQPQHFGDGTRLSIL.

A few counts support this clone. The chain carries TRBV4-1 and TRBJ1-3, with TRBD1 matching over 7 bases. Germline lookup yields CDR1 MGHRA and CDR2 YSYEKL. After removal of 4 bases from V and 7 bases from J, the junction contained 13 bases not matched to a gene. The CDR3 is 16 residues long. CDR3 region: CASSPRLDRARNTIYF. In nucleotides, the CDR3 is TGCGCCAGCAGCCCCAGATTAGACAGGGCTCGCAACACCATATATTTT.

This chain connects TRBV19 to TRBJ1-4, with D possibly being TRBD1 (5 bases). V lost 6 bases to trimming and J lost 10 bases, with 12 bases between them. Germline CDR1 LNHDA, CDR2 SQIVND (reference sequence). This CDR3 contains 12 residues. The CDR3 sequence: CASSRGEGKLFF. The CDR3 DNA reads TGTGCCAGTAGCCGAGGGGAGGGAAAACTGTTTTTT.

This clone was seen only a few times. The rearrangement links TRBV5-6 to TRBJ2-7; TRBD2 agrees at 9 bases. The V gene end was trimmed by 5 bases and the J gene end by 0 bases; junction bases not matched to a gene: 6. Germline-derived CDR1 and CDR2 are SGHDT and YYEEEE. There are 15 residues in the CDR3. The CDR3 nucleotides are TGTGCCAGCAGAAAAGCGGGGGGAAGCTCCTACGAGCAGTACTTC. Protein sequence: CASRKAGGSSYEQYF.

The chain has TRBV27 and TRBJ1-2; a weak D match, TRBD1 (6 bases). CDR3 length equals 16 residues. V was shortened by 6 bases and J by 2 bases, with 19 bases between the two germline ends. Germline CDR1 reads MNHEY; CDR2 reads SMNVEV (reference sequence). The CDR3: CASSSPRTGTNYGYTF. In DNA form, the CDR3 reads TGTGCCAGCAGCTCACCTAGAACAGGGACGAACTATGGCTACACCTTC.

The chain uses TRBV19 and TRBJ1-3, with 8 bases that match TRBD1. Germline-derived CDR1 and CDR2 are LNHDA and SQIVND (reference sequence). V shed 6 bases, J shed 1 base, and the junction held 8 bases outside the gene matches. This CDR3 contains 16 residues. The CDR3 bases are TGTGCCAGTAGCGGAGGACAGGGACGGTCTGGAAACACCATATATTTT. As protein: CASSGGQGRSGNTIYF.